Sequencing of this T cell receptor beta chain was carried out in a study of blood T cell repertoires in COVID-19. The assay was immunoSEQ multiplex PCR, and TCRdb's table has in-frame clones only and misses some. Of 250,000 to 300,000 clones detected, roughly nine tenths appear once; the ten largest clones hold 4% to 5%. The V segment lost 0 bases and the J segment 13 bases; nucleotides outside the gene matches: 4. CDR1 and CDR2 from the germline V gene are ENHRY and SYGVKD. The length of the CDR3 is 13 residues. The sequencing sample was made of peripheral blood. This chain connects TRBV10-3 to TRBJ2-1; 9 bases fit TRBD2. The receptor was derived from a woman aged 40 to 50 who had recovered from COVID-19. The CDR3 sequence is CAISESKTSGQFF. The CDR3, as DNA: TGTGCCATCAGTGAGTCGAAGACTAGCGGTCAGTTCTTC.